Listed here are 24 T cell receptor beta chains from one sample, sequenced in a study of blood T cell repertoires in COVID-19. Profiling relied on immunoSEQ multiplex PCR, and the TCRdb table lists in-frame clones only, not all of them. The top ten clones hold about 15% of a sample with about 150,000 clones, approximately 90% of them seen once. Sequenced material: peripheral blood. These receptors all stem from a woman between 40 and 55 years old with acute or convalescent COVID-19.

V usage is TRBV29-1 and J usage is TRBJ2-1; TRBD1 aligns across 7 bases. V lost 6 bases, J lost 8 bases, and 10 bases stayed unmatched. This CDR3 comprises 13 residues. CDR1 is SQVTM, CDR2 ANQGSEA, per germline. CDR3 DNA: TGCAGCGTACGCCACAGGGGTTTGGATGAGCAGTTCTTC. Protein: CSVRHRGLDEQFF.

The table lists this clone with a count of one. The chain recombines TRBV7-2 with TRBJ2-3, with TRBD2 identical over 9 bases. CDR3 length: 19 amino acids. Germline loops: CDR1 SGHTA, CDR2 FQGNSA. The trim removed 1 base at V and 6 bases at J, leaving 17 bases unmatched. For the CDR3, the DNA is TGTGCCAGCAGCTTAGTTTCGTCTAGCGGGACTCAGGGGTGGGATACGCAGTATTTT. Protein sequence: CASSLVSSSGTQGWDTQYF.

This clone was detected only a few times. The gene calls are TRBV2 and TRBJ2-7, with D uncertain. The CDR3 runs to 15 residues. CDR1 and CDR2 (germline): SNHLY, FYNNEI. Trimming took off 3 bases at V and 6 bases at J, with 18 bases between the two ends. The CDR3 sequence: CASSDEAAFVGEQYF. CDR3 DNA sequence: TGTGCCAGCAGTGACGAGGCCGCCTTTGTGGGCGAGCAGTACTTC.

The rearrangement links TRBV7-8 to TRBJ2-7; 14 bases are a match to TRBD2. J lost 3 bases, V lost 3 bases, and 16 bases had no gene match. The CDR3 consists of 20 residues. Germline V CDR1 and CDR2: SGHVS, FQNEAQ. CDR3 region: CASSLLSGTSGGALNYEQYF. In nucleotides, the CDR3 is TGTGCCAGCAGCTTGCTATCCGGGACTAGCGGGGGAGCGTTAAACTACGAGCAGTACTTC.

The rearrangement uses TRBV2 and TRBJ2-3; 8 nucleotides match TRBD1. After removal of 2 bases from V and 0 bases from J, the junction contained 7 bases not matched to a gene. The CDR3 extends over 17 amino acids. CDR1 and CDR2 from the germline V gene are SNHLY and FYNNEI. In DNA form, the CDR3 reads TGTGCCAGCAGTGAAATGGAGGGACAGGATAGCACAGATACGCAGTATTTT. Translation: CASSEMEGQDSTDTQYF. Full variable domain (remainder filled in from reference TRBV2 and TRBJ2-3): EPEVTQTPSHQVTQMGQEVILRCVPISNHLYFYWYRQILGQKVEFLVSFYNNEISEKSEIFDDQFSVERPDGSNFTLKIRSTKLEDSAMYFCASSEMEGQDSTDTQYFGPGTRLTVL.

The rearrangement joins TRBV5-1 to TRBJ2-1; D possibly corresponds to TRBD2 (6 bases). The CDR3 has 13 residues. With 3 bases removed from V and 6 bases from J, the gap between germline ends came to 10 bases. Germline values: CDR1 SGHRS, CDR2 YFSETQ. The CDR3 DNA is TGCGCCAGCAGCTCGGGAGCTGGCAATGAGCAGTTCTTC. It translates to CASSSGAGNEQFF.

This sequence joins TRBV5-4 and TRBJ1-4; D not certain. V lost 0 bases and J lost 0, with 15 bases in between. Germline assignment: CDR1 SGHNT and CDR2 YYREEE (reference sequence). This CDR3 contains 18 residues. The CDR3 DNA follows: TGTGCCAGCAGCTTGGTGTTCGGAGACGACGCAACTAATGAAAAACTGTTTTTT. It codes for CASSLVFGDDATNEKLFF.

Here the CDR3 DNA reads TGTGCCAGCAGCTTGGATCCAGTGGAGACCCAGTACTTC. The encoded protein is CASSLDPVETQYF. The chain is built from TRBV5-4 and TRBJ2-5; the D is unclear. V lost 0 bases and J lost 5, with 8 bases in between. Germline CDR1 reads SGHNT; CDR2 reads YYREEE (reference sequence). The CDR3 is 13 residues long.

The chain has TRBV20-1 and TRBJ1-2; D not resolved. Deletions cut 0 bases from V and 4 bases from J, with 3 bases between. Per germline, CDR1 DFQATT and CDR2 SNEGSKA (reference sequence). There are 11 residues in the CDR3. The CDR3 spells CSARDGYGYTF. In DNA form, the CDR3 reads TGCAGTGCTAGAGACGGCTATGGCTACACCTTC.

The chain joins TRBV6-2 or TRBV6-3 to TRBJ2-7, with TRBD1 identical over 12 bases. With 4 bases clipped from V and 7 bases from J, the junction kept 14 bases outside the gene matches. CDR3 length equals 17 residues. Looked up from germline, CDR1 is MNHEY and CDR2 is SVGEGT. The CDR3 protein is CASSSGTGGALWREQYF. CDR3 nucleotide sequence: TGTGCCAGCAGTTCCGGGACAGGGGGCGCATTGTGGAGGGAGCAGTACTTC.

This chain uses TRBV3-1 (or the pseudogene TRBV3-2) with TRBJ1-2; a weak D match, TRBD1 (6 bases). This CDR3 has 15 amino acids. The V and J ends lost 1 base and 2 bases respectively, with 11 bases between them. Germline V gene lookup returns CDR1 LGHDT and CDR2 YNNKEL (reference sequence). CDR3 DNA: TGTGCCAGCAGCCAAGCTCGACAGGCAAACTATGGCTACACCTTC. This encodes CASSQARQANYGYTF.

The V and J genes are TRBV5-6 and TRBJ2-4, with 7 bases fitting TRBD1. V trimming: 2 bases; J trimming: 5 bases; junction bases outside the gene matches: 4. Germline V gene data show CDR1 as SGHDT and CDR2 as YYEEEE. The CDR3 is 14 residues long. The CDR3 DNA sequence: TGTGCCAGCAGCTTCACCGGGACAGAAAACATTCAGTACTTC. Translating it yields CASSFTGTENIQYF.

The chain uses TRBV24-1 and TRBJ2-3; a possible D gene is TRBD2 (5 bases). The V end lost 6 bases, the J end lost 6 bases, and 6 bases lay between the germline ends. The V gene's germline CDR1 is KGHDR and CDR2 SFDVKD. This CDR3 has 11 amino acids. The chain's CDR3 is CATSLADTQYF. CDR3 bases: TGTGCCACCAGTTTAGCGGATACGCAGTATTTT.

The chain is built from TRBV5-6 and TRBJ2-7; 7 bases map to TRBD1. The CDR3 has 16 amino acids. V gave up 6 bases and J gave up 4 bases; unmatched junction bases: 16. The germline CDR1 and CDR2 sequences are SGHDT and YYEEEE. CDR3 sequence reads: CASTANHWDSLYEQYF. DNA of the CDR3: TGTGCCAGCACCGCAAACCATTGGGACAGCCTATACGAGCAGTACTTC.

V gene TRBV2 combines with J gene TRBJ1-6; D may be TRBD1 (5 bases). The germline V gene has CDR1 SNHLY and CDR2 FYNNEI. The CDR3 totals 14 residues. V was pared by 5 bases and J by 9 bases, with 14 bases between. The CDR3 DNA follows: TGTGCCAGCAGTAGTGGCAGGGTACTTTCACCCCTCCACTTT. This translates into CASSSGRVLSPLHF. Full variable domain (missing parts from reference TRBV2 and TRBJ1-6): EPEVTQTPSHQVTQMGQEVILRCVPISNHLYFYWYRQILGQKVEFLVSFYNNEISEKSEIFDDQFSVERPDGSNFTLKIRSTKLEDSAMYFCASSSGRVLSPLHFGNGTRLTVT.

The gene calls are TRBV9 and TRBJ2-1; TRBD2 matches 10 bases. Losses at the gene ends were 0 bases for V and 0 bases for J; bases not matched to a gene: 6. Germline V CDR1 and CDR2: SGDLS, YYNGEE. The CDR3 loop spans 18 amino acids. The CDR3 here is CASSVVAGGLSSYNEQFF. CDR3 nucleotides: TGTGCCAGCAGCGTAGTAGCGGGGGGCCTGAGCTCCTACAATGAGCAGTTCTTC.

The V call is TRBV30, the J call TRBJ1-6, with 9 positions matching TRBD1. This CDR3 region has 14 residues. Germline V gives CDR1 GTSNPN, CDR2 SVGIG (reference sequence). V lost 4 bases and J lost 6; bases outside the gene matches: 4. For the CDR3, the DNA is TGTGCCTGGACCCTGACAGGGGGTAATTCACCCCTCCACTTT. Its protein product is CAWTLTGGNSPLHF.

The chain couples TRBV19 to TRBJ1-5; the D gene is possibly TRBD1 (5 bases). The CDR3 contains 14 residues. The germline CDR1 and CDR2 sequences are LNHDA and SQIVND (reference sequence). Trimming took 4 bases from V and 0 from J, leaving 7 bases between them. CDR3 DNA: TGTGCCAGTAGTAACGGACATAGCAATCAGCCCCAGCATTTT. Amino acid sequence: CASSNGHSNQPQHF.

This sequence joins TRBV24-1 and TRBJ2-3, with 9 bases aligning to TRBD2. The CDR3 extends over 18 amino acids. Trimming took 4 bases from V and 4 from J; bases not matched to a gene: 14. The germline gives CDR1 KGHDR, CDR2 SFDVKD. Here the CDR3 reads CATSDSLIAGEWADTQYF. In DNA form, the CDR3 reads TGTGCCACCAGTGACTCCTTAATAGCGGGAGAGTGGGCAGATACGCAGTATTTT.

The genes are TRBV25-1 and TRBJ2-2; 8 nucleotides line up with TRBD1. The CDR3 is 17 amino acids. Germline V lookup: CDR1 MGHDK, CDR2 SYGVNS. After removal of 2 bases from V and 0 bases from J, the junction contained 5 bases not matched to a gene. The DNA of the CDR3 is TGTGCCAGCAGTGAACTCAGGGACAGGACGAACACCGGGGAGCTGTTTTTT. It yields the protein CASSELRDRTNTGELFF.

V usage is TRBV12-3 or TRBV12-4 and J usage is TRBJ1-4, with TRBD1 as a possible D gene (6 bases). Trimming left V 8 bases short and J 7 bases short, with 14 bases between. This CDR3 contains 13 residues. The CDR3 loop reads CASGTGRFEKLFF. The CDR3 bases are TGTGCCAGCGGTACAGGGCGGTTTGAAAAACTGTTTTTT.

This chain connects TRBV5-5 to TRBJ2-3; no firm D call. The CDR3 sequence is 15 residues long. Between the trimmed V and J ends, which lost 1 base and 3 bases, there was a span of 12 bases. Germline CDR1 SGHKS, CDR2 YYEKEE (reference sequence). In nucleotides, the CDR3 is TGTGCCAGCAGCTTGTTTACTGTGAATACAGATACGCAGTATTTT. Its protein is CASSLFTVNTDTQYF.

The chain is built from TRBV18 and TRBJ2-3; 10 bases agree with TRBD1. Germline V CDR1 and CDR2: KGHSH, LQKENI. This CDR3 region has 20 residues. Losses at the gene ends were 1 base for V and 0 bases for J; bases not matched to a gene: 13. CDR3 coding DNA: TGTGCCAGCTCACCACTGAGCCGGGACAGGGGAAAGAAGAGCACAGATACGCAGTATTTT. It codes for CASSPLSRDRGKKSTDTQYF. The variable domain in full, with the rest retrieved from reference TRBV18 and TRBJ2-3, is NAGVMQNPRHLVRRRGQEARLRCSPMKGHSHVYWYRQLPEEGLKFMVYLQKENIIDESGMPKERFSAEFPKEGPSILRIQQVVRGDSAAYFCASSPLSRDRGKKSTDTQYFGPGTRLTVL.

This clone was counted only a few times. This chain links TRBV6-1 with TRBJ1-6; tentatively, D is TRBD1 (5 bases). The V gene's germline CDR1 is MNHNS and CDR2 SASEGT. The CDR3 totals 16 residues. V gave up 2 bases and J gave up 7 bases, with 15 bases separating them. This CDR3 reads CASSEQGTARNSPLHF. The CDR3 nucleotides read TGTGCCAGCAGTGAACAGGGCACGGCTCGGAATTCACCCCTCCACTTT.